The 6 T cell receptor beta chains below all came from one sample that was sequenced in a study of blood T cell repertoires in COVID-19. Here immunoSEQ multiplex PCR was the method, and the copy in TCRdb shows in-frame clones only, minus some. The data contain roughly 41,000 clones, around nine tenths of them singletons. Specimen: peripheral blood. The origin of the receptors is a man aged 55-75 years with active COVID-19.

The V and J genes are TRBV15 and TRBJ1-5; D is undetermined. Germline CDR1 is LNHNV and CDR2 is YYDKDF (reference sequence). The length of the CDR3 is 14 residues. The V end lost 4 bases, the J end lost 2 bases, and 9 bases lay between the germline ends. The CDR3 DNA reads TGTGCCACCAGCATAACGGGTGGCAATCAGCCCCAGCATTTT. Translating it yields CATSITGGNQPQHF.

The rearrangement joins TRBV5-4 to TRBJ2-7, with 7 bases fitting TRBD2. Germline V gene data show CDR1 as SGHNT and CDR2 as YYREEE (reference sequence). This CDR3 has 14 residues. V lost 0 bases and J lost 3; bases outside the gene matches: 3. The chain's CDR3 is CASSLEGRDYEQYF. CDR3 bases: TGTGCCAGCAGCTTGGAAGGGAGGGACTACGAGCAGTACTTC.

The chain recombines TRBV5-1 with TRBJ2-5, with 9 bases that match TRBD2. Germline CDR1 is SGHRS and CDR2 is YFSETQ. V shed 4 bases, J shed 5 bases, and the junction held 9 bases outside the gene matches. This CDR3 is 15 amino acids long. The CDR3 nucleotides are TGCGCCAGCAGCCCCGATAGCGGGAGTAAGGAGACCCAGTACTTC. Protein product: CASSPDSGSKETQYF.

The chain combines TRBV6-1 with TRBJ2-3; no reliable D call. The CDR3 extends over 12 amino acids. Trimming shortened V by 2 bases and J by 6 bases, and 6 bases separated the two germline ends. The germline gives CDR1 MNHNS, CDR2 SASEGT. The CDR3, as DNA: TGTGCCAGCAGTGAAAGGCGGGATACGCAGTATTTT. The encoded protein is CASSERRDTQYF.

This chain links TRBV9 with TRBJ1-3; 10 nucleotides match TRBD1. Germline CDR1 is SGDLS and CDR2 is YYNGEE. V was pared by 0 bases and J by 1 base, with 10 bases of the junction left unmatched. This CDR3 is built from 19 residues. The CDR3 nucleotides read TGTGCCAGCAGCGTAGGGGGACAGGGGTGGGTGGAATCTGGAAACACCATATATTTT. Translation: CASSVGGQGWVESGNTIYF. Using reference TRBV9 and TRBJ1-3 for the parts outside the CDR3, the full variable domain is DSGVTQTPKHLITATGQRVTLRCSPRSGDLSVYWYQQSLDQGLQFLIQYYNGEERAKGNILERFSAQQFPDLHSELNLSSLELGDSALYFCASSVGGQGWVESGNTIYFGEGSWLTVV.

The rearrangement uses TRBV7-2 and TRBJ2-7, with a possible D match to TRBD1 (5 bases). Trimming pared 1 base from V and 3 bases from J, leaving 10 bases between. This CDR3 comprises 14 residues. Germline V gene data show CDR1 as SGHTA and CDR2 as FQGNSA. The CDR3 bases are TGTGCCAGCAGCTTAGGGGGCACCTTCTACGAGCAGTACTTC. Translated, it gives CASSLGGTFYEQYF. The complete variable domain, with remaining parts taken from reference TRBV7-2 and TRBJ2-7, reads GAGVSQSPSNKVTEKGKDVELRCDPISGHTALYWYRQSLGQGLEFLIYFQGNSAPDKSGLPSDRFSAERTGGSVSTLTIQRTQQEDSAVYLCASSLGGTFYEQYFGPGTRLTVT.